This TCR beta chain comes out of a study of T cell responses to AZD1222 COVID-19 vaccine (TCRdb year 2021). In terms of the full investigation: Because spike-specific TCR depth and breadth did not differ between the two schedules, AZD1222 recipients who got a second dose at roughly 4 weeks were pooled with those who got a second dose at roughly 12 weeks. Trial participants were enrolled into age subgroups of 18-55, 56-69 and 70-plus years, which contained about 160, 30 and 59 TCR-sequenced participants, respectively. A total of roughly 240 trial participants underwent TCR sequencing, of whom about 210 received two doses of AZD1222 and about 26 received two doses of the MenACWY control vaccine.

Note on this clone: What this receptor recognizes is not known. Nothing much larger sits one base from this clone, and base qualities are not available.

As encoded in the germline V gene, CDR1 is KGHDR while CDR2 is SFDVKD. Counted from cysteine to phenylalanine, this CDR3 has 13 amino acids. Kept here is only the CDR3 DNA, which spans 39 bases and is read in frame from base 1. The germline ends are 4 bases apart after V is trimmed by 2 bases and J by 2 bases. The CDR3 regions of human TCRbeta chains were analyzed by immunosequencing. In the original analysis: Repertoire TCRs were checked for matches against a reference library of SARS-CoV-2-specific TCRs that had been generated using the MIRA antigen-specificity platform. Breadth meant the fraction of unique TCRs that were SARS-CoV-2-associated, whereas depth meant the fraction of total T cells that were SARS-CoV-2-associated. Using the MIRA data, each spike-specific TCR was assigned both to the spike region to which the TCR was reactive and to a CD4 or CD8 class. Log10-transformed breadth and depth values were compared by one-way ANOVA with Sidak's multiple comparisons tests. This immuneACCESS table, as held by TCRdb, lists in-frame sequences with V and J called but not all clones. Of the missing ones, under half trace to an unresolved V gene in checked studies; the others have no known cause. That table is the source of V, J and clone size, and D and trimming were worked out from the DNA. The sample profile shows 85,000 to 100,000 clones; approximately 90% of them were found once. The ten largest clones capture 22% of the sample.

Study-level results and caveats: Reportedly, almost half of the unique spike-specific TCRs recognized epitopes lying outside the regions that are mutated in the B.1.351 and B.1.1.7 variants. After two AZD1222 doses, both the breadth and the depth of spike-specific TCRs were significantly higher than at day 0 and than in MenACWY recipients. No day 14 peak-response samples were available, so repertoires were characterized only after the peak T cell response. The whole spike protein was spanned by vaccine-associated CD4 TCRs, and dominant responses were seen in regions 160-218 and 743-854. Participants were mostly white British and included more females than males, and it was suggested by the authors that clonal diversity may have been underestimated. Conclusions about previously exposed vaccinees are limited, since just five to seven AZD1222 recipients were seropositive for SARS-CoV-2 at baseline. In the small 56-69-year group, the increase in depth fell short of significance, most likely because of low power.

Sample time point, as interpreted from the label and publication: baseline before first vaccination. The vaccinee samples were drawn from two UK trials, COV001 and COV002, one of which was a single-blind randomized controlled phase 2/3 trial testing AZD1222 (ChAdOx1 nCoV-19) in healthy adults. For TCRbeta chain sequencing, PBMC samples from trial participants were taken at day 0 and at day 28 after the second dose. This sequence uses TRBV24-1 and TRBJ2-3; the D segment cannot be called with confidence. The clonotype originates from an adult in good health. Specimen: peripheral blood, collected on day 0 of AZD1222 vaccination. The nucleotides are TGTGCCACCAGTGATTATGTCACAGATACGCAGTATTTT. Its protein product is CATSDYVTDTQYF.